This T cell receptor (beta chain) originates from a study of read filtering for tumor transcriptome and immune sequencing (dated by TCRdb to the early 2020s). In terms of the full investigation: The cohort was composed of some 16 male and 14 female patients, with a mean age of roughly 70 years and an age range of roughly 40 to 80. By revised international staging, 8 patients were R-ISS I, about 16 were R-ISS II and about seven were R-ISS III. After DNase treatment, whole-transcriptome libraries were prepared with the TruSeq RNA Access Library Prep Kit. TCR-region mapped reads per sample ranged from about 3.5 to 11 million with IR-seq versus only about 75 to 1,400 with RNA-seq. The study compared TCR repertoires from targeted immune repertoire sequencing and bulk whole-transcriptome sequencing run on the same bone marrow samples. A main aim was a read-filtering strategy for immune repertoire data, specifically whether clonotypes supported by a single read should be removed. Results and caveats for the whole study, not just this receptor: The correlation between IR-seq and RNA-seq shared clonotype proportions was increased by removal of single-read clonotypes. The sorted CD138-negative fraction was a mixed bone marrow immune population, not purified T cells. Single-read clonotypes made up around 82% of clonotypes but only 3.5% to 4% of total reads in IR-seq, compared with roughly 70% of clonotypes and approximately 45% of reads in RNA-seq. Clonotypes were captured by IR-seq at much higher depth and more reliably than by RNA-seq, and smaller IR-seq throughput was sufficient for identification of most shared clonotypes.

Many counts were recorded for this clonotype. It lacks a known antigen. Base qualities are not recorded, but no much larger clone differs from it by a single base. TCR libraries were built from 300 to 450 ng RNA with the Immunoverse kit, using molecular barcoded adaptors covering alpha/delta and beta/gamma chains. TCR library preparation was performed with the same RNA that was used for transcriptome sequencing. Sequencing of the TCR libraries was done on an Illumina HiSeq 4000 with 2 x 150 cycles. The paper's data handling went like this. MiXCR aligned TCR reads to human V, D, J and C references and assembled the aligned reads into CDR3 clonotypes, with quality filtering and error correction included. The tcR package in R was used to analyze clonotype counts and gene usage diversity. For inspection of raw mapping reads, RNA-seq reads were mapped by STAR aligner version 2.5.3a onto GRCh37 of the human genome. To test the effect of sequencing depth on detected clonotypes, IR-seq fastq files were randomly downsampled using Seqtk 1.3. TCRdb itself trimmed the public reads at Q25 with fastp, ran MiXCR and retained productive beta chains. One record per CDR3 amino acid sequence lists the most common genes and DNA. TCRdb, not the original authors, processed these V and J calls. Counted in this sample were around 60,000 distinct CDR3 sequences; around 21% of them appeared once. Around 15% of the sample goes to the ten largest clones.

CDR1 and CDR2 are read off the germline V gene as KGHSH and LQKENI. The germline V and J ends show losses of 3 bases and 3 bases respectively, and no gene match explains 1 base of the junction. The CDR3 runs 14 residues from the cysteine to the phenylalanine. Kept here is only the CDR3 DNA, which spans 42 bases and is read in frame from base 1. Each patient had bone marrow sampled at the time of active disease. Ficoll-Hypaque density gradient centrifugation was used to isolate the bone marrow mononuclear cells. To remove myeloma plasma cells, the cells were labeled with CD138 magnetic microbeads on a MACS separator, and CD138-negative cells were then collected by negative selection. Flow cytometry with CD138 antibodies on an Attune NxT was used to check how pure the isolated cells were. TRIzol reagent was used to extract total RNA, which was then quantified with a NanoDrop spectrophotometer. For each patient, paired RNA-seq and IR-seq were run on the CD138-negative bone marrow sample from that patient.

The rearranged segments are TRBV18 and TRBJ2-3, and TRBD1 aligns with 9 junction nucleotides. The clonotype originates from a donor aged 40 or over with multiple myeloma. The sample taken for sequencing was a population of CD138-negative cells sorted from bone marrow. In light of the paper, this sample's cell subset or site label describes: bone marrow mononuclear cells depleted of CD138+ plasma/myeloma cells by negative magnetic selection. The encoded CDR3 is CASSPDRGTDTQYF. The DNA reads TGTGCCAGCTCACCCGACAGGGGGACAGATACGCAGTATTTT.